The 9 T cell receptor beta chains reported below all come from one sample, sequenced in a study of blood T cell repertoires in COVID-19. The data were produced by immunoSEQ multiplex PCR, yet TCRdb's version contains in-frame clones alone and is incomplete. The sample records over 450,000 clones, approximately 92% being singletons. What was sequenced was peripheral blood. All receptors derive from a man aged 18 to 30 with COVID-19, enrolled during active disease.

This chain connects TRBV18 to TRBJ1-5; D gene ambiguous. This CDR3 region has 15 residues. V was trimmed by 0 bases and J by 4 bases, leaving 10 bases between them. Germline V lookup: CDR1 KGHSH, CDR2 LQKENI. CDR3 nucleotides: TGTGCCAGCTCACCACCGCTAGAGGTGAATCAGCCCCAGCATTTT. Translating gives CASSPPLEVNQPQHF.

This clone was detected once. The chain uses TRBV24-1 and TRBJ1-1; TRBD1 agrees at 7 bases. J lost 4 bases, V lost 4 bases, and 5 bases had no gene match. CDR1 and CDR2 from the germline V gene are KGHDR and SFDVKD. The CDR3 extends over 14 amino acids. The CDR3: CATSERQGGTEAFF. In DNA form, the CDR3 reads TGTGCCACCAGTGAGCGACAGGGAGGCACTGAAGCTTTCTTT.

The V and J genes are TRBV4-1 and TRBJ2-3, with D tentatively TRBD2 (6 bases). Trimming removed 4 bases at V and 0 bases at J, with 20 bases between. Germline CDR1 is MGHRA and CDR2 is YSYEKL. The CDR3 spans 18 residues. The CDR3 DNA reads as TGCGCCAGCAGCCCACCGGGGAGAGCGGGCGAGAGCACAGATACGCAGTATTTT. Residues: CASSPPGRAGESTDTQYF.

This rearrangement joins TRBV27 to TRBJ2-3; possible D gene TRBD1, 6 bases. Between the trimmed V and J ends, which lost 3 bases and 7 bases, there was a span of 14 bases. This CDR3 is 14 amino acids long. From germline, CDR1 is MNHEY and CDR2 SMNVEV (reference sequence). The CDR3 DNA is TGTGCCAGCAGTTTTGAGGGGGAGTGGAATACGCAGTATTTT. Protein sequence: CASSFEGEWNTQYF.

The chain recombines TRBV19 with TRBJ2-3, with 8 nucleotides matching TRBD1. Unmatched junction bases numbered 12, after V lost 7 bases and J lost 3 bases. This CDR3 comprises 16 residues. The germline CDR1 and CDR2 sequences are LNHDA and SQIVND (reference sequence). The CDR3 sequence is CASTPEGQGGTDTQYF. The CDR3 bases are TGTGCCAGTACCCCGGAAGGACAGGGTGGTACAGATACGCAGTATTTT.

The CDR3 region is CASSEMGQGSGAPYNEQFF. CDR3 sequence (DNA): TGTGCCAGCAGTGAAATGGGACAGGGTAGCGGGGCTCCCTACAATGAGCAGTTCTTC. The V call is TRBV2, the J call TRBJ2-1; weak D call: TRBD1 (9 bases). This CDR3 region has 19 residues. Germline CDR1 and CDR2: SNHLY and FYNNEI. V lost 2 bases, J lost 2 bases, and 22 bases lay in between.

The rearrangement joins TRBV19 to TRBJ2-1, with D perhaps TRBD1 (5 bases). V was shortened by 2 bases and J by 6 bases, with 11 bases between the two germline ends. The CDR3 contains 14 residues. Germline V CDR1 and CDR2: LNHDA, SQIVND (reference sequence). Written as DNA, the CDR3 is TGTGCCAGTAGTATAAGTAACAGGCCCAATGAGCAGTTCTTC. It encodes CASSISNRPNEQFF.

The J gene is TRBJ2-2, the V gene TRBV19, with 10 bases that match TRBD1. Germline CDR1 is LNHDA and CDR2 is SQIVND (reference sequence). The CDR3 contains 13 residues. The V segment lost 9 bases and the J segment 4 bases; nucleotides outside the gene matches: 2. DNA for the CDR3: TGTGCCAGCGACAGGGGGCCCACCGGGGAGCTGTTTTTT. Translating it yields CASDRGPTGELFF.

This chain connects TRBV7-3 to TRBJ1-1, with D tentatively TRBD1 (5 bases). This CDR3 has 15 amino acids. Per germline, CDR1 SGHTA and CDR2 FQGTGA. Trimming took off 3 bases at V and 5 bases at J, with 16 bases between the two ends. CDR3 sequence (DNA): TGTGCCAGCAGCTTGGGACTGGGTGGTGGTACTGAAGCTTTCTTT. Protein product: CASSLGLGGGTEAFF.